The TCR beta chain described here comes from a study of Ad26.COV2.S vaccination and SARS-CoV-2 variants. Profiled with immunoSEQ multiplex PCR; TCRdb holds only in-frame clones, not every one. The repertoire holds some 480,000 clones, around 88% seen once, with roughly 12% in the top ten. Treatment given: some 20 received Ad26.COV2.S at low or high dose, single or two shots; roughly five received placebo; per-sample allocation not given. Collection of the samples took place on day 63 after the first injection of vaccine or placebo. The donor was a Boston adult aged 18-55 years. Germline V gene data show CDR1 as GTSNPN and CDR2 as SVGIG (reference sequence). The CDR3 runs to 19 residues. The ends lost 3 bases at V and 5 bases at J; junction bases unmatched: 17.

J is TRBJ2-3 and V is TRBV30, with TRBD2 identical over 13 bases. The source was peripheral blood, collected in a trial of Ad26.COV2.S vaccine versus placebo. The TCR was taken from a person between 18 and 59 years old who received the Ad26.COV2.S COVID-19 vaccine or a placebo. CDR3 coding DNA: TGTGCCTGGAGCGAACGCCTAGGACTAGCGGGAGTTCGGGGAGATACGCAGTATTTT. Protein: CAWSERLGLAGVRGDTQYF.